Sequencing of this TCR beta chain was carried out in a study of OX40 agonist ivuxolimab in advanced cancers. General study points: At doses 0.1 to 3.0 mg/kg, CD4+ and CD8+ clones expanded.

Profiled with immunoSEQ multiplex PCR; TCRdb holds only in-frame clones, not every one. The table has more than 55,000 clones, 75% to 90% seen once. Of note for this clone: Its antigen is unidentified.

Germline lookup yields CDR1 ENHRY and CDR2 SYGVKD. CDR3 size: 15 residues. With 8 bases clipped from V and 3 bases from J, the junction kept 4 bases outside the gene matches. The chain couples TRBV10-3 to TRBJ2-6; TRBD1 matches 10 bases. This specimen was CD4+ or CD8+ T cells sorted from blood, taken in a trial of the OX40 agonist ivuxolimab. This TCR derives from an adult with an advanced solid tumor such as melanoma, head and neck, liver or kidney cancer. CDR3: CAIGGTGVGANVLTF. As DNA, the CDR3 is TGTGCCATCGGAGGGACAGGGGTTGGGGCCAACGTCCTGACTTTC.